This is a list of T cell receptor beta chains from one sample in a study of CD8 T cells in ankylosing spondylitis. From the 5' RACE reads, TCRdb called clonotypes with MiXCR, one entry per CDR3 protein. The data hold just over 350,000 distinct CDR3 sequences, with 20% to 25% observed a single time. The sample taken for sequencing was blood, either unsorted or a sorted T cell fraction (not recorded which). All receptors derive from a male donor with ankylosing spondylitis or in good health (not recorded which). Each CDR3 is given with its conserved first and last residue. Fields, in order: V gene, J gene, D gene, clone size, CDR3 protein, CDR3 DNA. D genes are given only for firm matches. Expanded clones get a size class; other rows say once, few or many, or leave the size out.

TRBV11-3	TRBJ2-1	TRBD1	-	CASSSYGTADNEQFF	TGTGCCAGCAGCTCCTACGGGACAGCGGACAATGAGCAGTTCTTC
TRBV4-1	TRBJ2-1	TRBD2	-	CASSQAGGLYNEQFF	TGCGCCAGCAGCCAAGCGGGAGGCCTATACAATGAGCAGTTCTTC
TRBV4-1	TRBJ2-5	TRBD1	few	CASSQRSGGGFIETQYF	TGCGCCAGCAGCCAACGATCAGGGGGCGGGTTTATAGAGACCCAGTACTTC
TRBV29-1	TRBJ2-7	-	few	CSVEDGDGQTYEQYF	TGCAGCGTTGAAGATGGGGATGGACAGACCTACGAGCAGTACTTC
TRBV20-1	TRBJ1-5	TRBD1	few	CSAIDRGWPQHF	TGCAGTGCTATCGACAGGGGATGGCCCCAGCATTTT
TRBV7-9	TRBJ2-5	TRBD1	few	CASSFTGAETQYF	TGTGCCAGCAGCTTTACAGGGGCAGAGACCCAGTACTTC
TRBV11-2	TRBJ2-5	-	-	CASSLIGGQETQYF	TGTGCCAGCAGCTTAATCGGTGGACAAGAGACCCAGTACTTC
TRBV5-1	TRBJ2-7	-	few	CASSSTGLPPYEQYF	TGCGCCAGCAGCTCGACGGGACTTCCACCCTACGAGCAGTACTTC
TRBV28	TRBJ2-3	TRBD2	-	CASTRGLIAGGPVGTDTQYF	TGTGCCAGCACCCGCGGGTTAATAGCGGGGGGGCCGGTTGGCACAGATACGCAGTATTTT
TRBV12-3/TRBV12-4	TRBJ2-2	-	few	CASIGRSNTGELFF	TGTGCCAGCATAGGCCGGTCGAACACCGGGGAGCTGTTTTTT
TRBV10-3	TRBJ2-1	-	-	CAISEGMSSYNEQFF	TGTGCCATCAGTGAAGGCATGAGCTCCTACAATGAGCAGTTCTTC
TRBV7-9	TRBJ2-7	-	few	CASSVPGLSHEQYF	TGTGCCAGCAGCGTACCGGGACTTTCGCACGAGCAGTACTTC
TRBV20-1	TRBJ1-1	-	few	CSARYRLRVRGEAFF	TGCAGTGCTAGATATAGGCTGAGGGTCCGGGGTGAAGCTTTCTTT
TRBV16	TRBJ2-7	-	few	CASSQTEGNEQYF	TGTGCCAGCAGCCAAACGGAGGGGAACGAGCAGTACTTC
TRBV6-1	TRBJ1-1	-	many	CASSGNTEAFF	TGTGCCAGCAGTGGGAACACTGAAGCTTTCTTT
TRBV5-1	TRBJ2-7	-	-	CASSNGVTYEQYF	TGCGCCAGCAGCAACGGGGTAACCTACGAGCAGTACTTC
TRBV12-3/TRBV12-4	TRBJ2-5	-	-	CASTAGTAGTQYF	TGTGCCAGCACCGCCGGGACCGCGGGGACCCAGTACTTC
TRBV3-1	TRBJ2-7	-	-	CASSEEQGLSYEQYF	TGTGCCAGCAGCGAAGAGCAAGGCCTCTCCTACGAGCAGTACTTC
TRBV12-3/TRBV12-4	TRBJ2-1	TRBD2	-	CASSLILAGGPGNEQFF	TGTGCCAGCAGTTTGATACTAGCGGGGGGGCCAGGCAATGAGCAGTTCTTC
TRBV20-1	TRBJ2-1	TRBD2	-	CSAPAGGYNEQFF	TGCAGTGCTCCGGCGGGGGGCTACAATGAGCAGTTCTTC
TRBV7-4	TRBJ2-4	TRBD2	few	CASSPPGTSGVVAKNIQYF	TGTGCCAGCAGCCCTCCCGGGACTAGCGGGGTCGTAGCCAAAAACATTCAGTACTTC
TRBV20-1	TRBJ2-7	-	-	CSARDPSGPTYEQYF	TGCAGTGCTAGAGACCCCTCCGGGCCGACCTACGAGCAGTACTTC
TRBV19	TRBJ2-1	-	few	CASSIVASREQFF	TGTGCCAGTAGTATCGTGGCCAGCCGTGAGCAGTTCTTC
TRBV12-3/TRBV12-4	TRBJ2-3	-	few	CASREGRRPDTQYF	TGTGCCAGCAGGGAGGGGAGGAGGCCAGATACGCAGTATTTT
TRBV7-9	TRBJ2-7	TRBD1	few	CASRATGVHEQYF	TGTGCCAGCAGGGCCACAGGGGTCCACGAGCAGTACTTC
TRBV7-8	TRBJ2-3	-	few	CASSLLPWGGGMDTQYF	TGTGCCAGTAGTCTCTTACCCTGGGGAGGCGGCATGGATACGCAGTATTTT
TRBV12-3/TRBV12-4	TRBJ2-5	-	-	CASSSGTLETQYF	TGTGCCAGCAGTTCCGGGACTTTAGAGACCCAGTACTTC
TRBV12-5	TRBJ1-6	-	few	CAKDAGRFRSPLHF	TGTGCTAAAGACGCGGGACGTTTCAGGTCACCCCTCCACTTT
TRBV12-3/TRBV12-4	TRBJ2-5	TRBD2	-	CASSSIRGEKETQYF	TGTGCCAGCAGTTCGATACGGGGGGAAAAAGAGACCCAGTACTTC
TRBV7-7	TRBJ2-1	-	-	CASSQAPAALNEQFF	TGTGCTAGCAGCCAGGCCCCCGCCGCCCTCAATGAGCAGTTCTTC
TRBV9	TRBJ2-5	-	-	CASSAYWTPETQYF	TGTGCCAGCAGCGCCTACTGGACTCCAGAGACCCAGTACTTC
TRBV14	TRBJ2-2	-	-	CASRPTHANTGELFF	TGTGCCAGCAGACCGACACACGCGAACACCGGGGAGCTGTTTTTT
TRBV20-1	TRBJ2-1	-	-	CSATGQNGYNEQFF	TGCAGTGCTACGGGACAAAATGGATACAATGAGCAGTTCTTC
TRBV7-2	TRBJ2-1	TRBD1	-	CASRRTGASEQFF	TGTGCCAGCAGGCGGACAGGGGCGAGTGAGCAGTTCTTC
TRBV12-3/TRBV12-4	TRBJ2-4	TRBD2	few	CASSLVLAGGLAKNIQYF	TGTGCCAGCAGTTTAGTTCTAGCGGGGGGACTAGCCAAAAACATTCAGTACTTC
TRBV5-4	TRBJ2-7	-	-	CASSPSGGHSYEQYF	TGTGCCAGCAGCCCGTCCGGGGGGCACTCCTACGAGCAGTACTTC
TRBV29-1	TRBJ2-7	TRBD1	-	CSVEAGQGEAYEQYF	TGCAGCGTTGAAGCGGGACAGGGGGAGGCCTACGAGCAGTACTTC
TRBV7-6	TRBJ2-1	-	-	CASSLTRGGAPSYNEQFF	TGTGCCAGCAGCTTAACAAGAGGGGGGGCCCCCTCCTACAATGAGCAGTTCTTC
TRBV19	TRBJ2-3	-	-	CASRPRFLEGGSTDTQYF	TGTGCCAGTAGACCAAGATTTTTGGAGGGGGGCAGCACAGATACGCAGTATTTT
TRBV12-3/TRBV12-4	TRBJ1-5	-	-	CASSLSDWSNQPQHF	TGTGCCAGCAGTTTATCGGATTGGAGCAATCAGCCCCAGCATTTT
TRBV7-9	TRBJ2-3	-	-	CASSQSSSVADTQYF	TGTGCCAGCAGCCAGAGCTCTAGCGTCGCAGATACGCAGTATTTT
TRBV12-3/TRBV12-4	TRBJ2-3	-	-	CASSLIVPTESTDTQYF	TGTGCCAGCAGTTTGATAGTGCCGACTGAAAGCACAGATACGCAGTATTTT
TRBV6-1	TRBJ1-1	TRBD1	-	CASSPSGTGATEAFF	TGTGCCAGCAGCCCCTCCGGGACAGGGGCCACTGAAGCTTTCTTT
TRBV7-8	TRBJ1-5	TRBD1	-	CASRDGTGGYSNQPQHF	TGTGCCAGCAGGGACGGCACAGGGGGCTATAGCAATCAGCCCCAGCATTTT
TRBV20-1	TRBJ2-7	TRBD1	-	CSATGQHFYEQYF	TGCAGTGCTACGGGACAGCACTTCTACGAGCAGTACTTC